Below, one T cell receptor (beta chain) is given with its context. Antigen: not known. One end of the junction varies from germline; a read error may be responsible. The study left out patients who had uncontrolled infection, other autoimmune disease, pregnancy or lactation. This sample was taken from a study of T cells in Graves' hyperthyroidism and ophthalmopathy. Findings and caveats of the study: In the blood, most expanded thyroid clonotypes above 0.001 appeared as well. Ophthalmopathy got predicted by the model a median approximately 6.3 months before its onset.

The CDR3 is made up of 15 amino acids. CDR1 and CDR2 (germline): MNHEY, SVGEGT. Amplified TCR beta CDR3 regions came from RNA transcripts. TCR CDR3 underwent first-round RT-PCR with the HTBI primer set. From the multiplex PCR reads, TCRdb called clonotypes with MiXCR, one entry per CDR3 protein. The sample lists hundreds of thousands of distinct CDR3 sequences; approximately 14% were seen once. The sequenced material came from blood. This sequence originates from a man younger than 30 with Graves' ophthalmopathy. This chain joins TRBV6-2 or TRBV6-3 and TRBJ2-1; D tentatively fits TRBD1 or TRBD2 (5 bases each). For the CDR3, the DNA is TGTGCCATCAGTGCCCGGGACGACCAAAACAATGAGCAGTTCTTC. This gives the protein CAISARDDQNNEQFF.